This is a list of T cell receptor beta chains from one sample in a study of T cell responses to AZD1222 COVID-19 vaccine. The table came from immunoSEQ multiplex PCR; TCRdb's copy has only in-frame clones and leaves some out. Among some 130,000 clones listed, about 92% were seen once. The specimen was peripheral blood, collected on day 0 of AZD1222 vaccination. These receptors were obtained from an adult in good health. The CDR3 runs from the conserved cysteine through the conserved F or W. A D gene is named only where the DNA matches it firmly. The size field is filled for only some rows; it gives once, few, many or a size class.

cdr3_length clone_size d_call j_call v_call cdr3_nt cdr3_aa
15 . . TRBJ1-5 TRBV9 TGTGCCAGCAGCGTAGCTGGGGGGGCTGGTCAGCCCCAGCATTTT CASSVAGGAGQPQHF
14 . . TRBJ1-2 TRBV30 TGTGCCTGGAGTGTAGGGGGGTACGGCTATGGCTACACCTTC CAWSVGGYGYGYTF
14 . . TRBJ1-2 TRBV6-1 TGTGCCAGCAGTGAAGCACGGGGCATTGGTGGCTACACCTTC CASSEARGIGGYTF
15 . . TRBJ1-2 TRBV15 TGTGCCACCAGCAGAGGATTACAGGTGGTCAATGGCTACACCTTC CATSRGLQVVNGYTF
13 once . TRBJ1-3 TRBV2 TGTGCCAGCAATACAGGCTCTGGGAACACCATATATTTT CASNTGSGNTIYF
14 . . TRBJ2-2 TRBV7-9 TGTGCCAGCAGCTCCGAAGCAGAAACCGGGGAGCTGTTTTTT CASSSEAETGELFF
12 . . TRBJ1-1 TRBV7-9 TGTGCCAGCAGGGTGACGAACACTGAAGCTTTCTTT CASRVTNTEAFF
16 . . TRBJ2-1 TRBV19 TGTGCCAGTAGAGTGGGGGGACAAGCACTACGCCGTGAGCAGTTCTTC CASRVGGQALRREQFF
12 . . TRBJ2-7 TRBV28 TGTGCCAGCAGTTTAATTGACTACGAGCAGTACTTC CASSLIDYEQYF
15 . . TRBJ1-6 TRBV7-3 TGTGCCAGCAGCTTAATGGCAGGGGAAAATTCACCCCTCCACTTT CASSLMAGENSPLHF
12 . . TRBJ1-2 TRBV29-1 TGCAGCGTTGACGAGGAAGGCTATGGCTACACCTTC CSVDEEGYGYTF
13 . . TRBJ1-5 TRBV12-3/TRBV12-4 TGTGCCAGCAGCGGGGGTAGCAATCAGCCCCAGCATTTT CASSGGSNQPQHF